The rows below give T cell receptor beta chains drawn from one sample of a study of shared clonotypes between healthy human individuals. Sequencing used immunoSEQ multiplex PCR; TCRdb keeps in-frame clones, though not all of them. The sample has hundreds of thousands of clones, around 97% seen once. Input material: naive CD4+ T cells sorted from blood. The receptor set was obtained from a woman aged 25 to 39 in good health. CDR3s include the opening cysteine and the closing phenylalanine or tryptophan. A D gene is named only where the DNA matches it firmly. Rows give clone size only sometimes, using once, few, many, or a class for an expanded clone.

cdr3_length j_call d_call clone_size v_call cdr3_nt cdr3_aa
13 TRBJ2-7 TRBD2 . TRBV28 TGTGCCAGCAGGGAGCGGGAGGGCTACGAGCAGTACTTC CASREREGYEQYF
16 TRBJ2-7 . . TRBV1 TGCACCAGCAGCCCTCACCCCCGCGAGCGGGACCACGAGCAGTACTTC CTSSPHPRERDHEQYF
16 TRBJ2-7 . . TRBV28 TGTGCCAGCAGTCCAAGTTTTGGGGGGTCTTCCTACGAGCAGTACTTC CASSPSFGGSSYEQYF
14 TRBJ1-4 TRBD1 . TRBV18 TGTGCCAGCTCACCACCGGGACAGATTGAAAAACTGTTTTTT CASSPPGQIEKLFF
15 TRBJ2-5 TRBD2 . TRBV19 TGTGCCAGTGAGAGGACTAGCGGGGCACAAGAGACCCAGTACTTC CASERTSGAQETQYF
15 TRBJ2-6 . once TRBV11-2 TGTGCCAGCAGCTTAAGCTCATCTGGGGCCAACGTCCTGACTTTC CASSLSSSGANVLTF
15 TRBJ2-7 TRBD1 . TRBV19 TGTGCCAGTAGTACCCCCGGGACAGGGTCTAACGAGCAGTACTTC CASSTPGTGSNEQYF
18 TRBJ2-7 TRBD1 once TRBV28 TGTGCCAGCAGTGCCGGGACAGAGCTCGTAAGCAGCACCTACGAGCAGTACTTC CASSAGTELVSSTYEQYF
18 TRBJ2-2 TRBD2 . TRBV9 TGTGCCAGCAGCACCCGGACTAGCGGGTTCGCGAACACCGGGGAGCTGTTTTTT CASSTRTSGFANTGELFF
14 TRBJ2-5 . . TRBV28 TGTGCCAGCAGACCGGGCCTCACGGGAGAGACCCAGTACTTC CASRPGLTGETQYF
14 TRBJ2-7 TRBD2 . TRBV5-1 TGCGCCAGCAGCACTCTAGCGGGAGGGTACGAGCAGTACTTC CASSTLAGGYEQYF